The TCR beta chain under discussion was sequenced for a study of blood T cells in healthy people across ages. PCR was performed a second time for 7 to 11 cycles using a sample-barcoded 5' primer and a J-beta primer mix. In TCRdb, the 5' RACE reads were re-called with MiXCR into one record per CDR3 protein. Of over 600,000 distinct CDR3 sequences listed, over 40% were seen once; the top ten hold around 32%. Overall study results and limits: It was found that TCR beta diversity correlated strongly with the percentage of naive T cells. While age rose, TCR beta diversity per million T cells dropped in a roughly linear way. Aged donors had fewer naive CD4+ cells and lower diversity than long-lived donors.

V lost 5 bases, J lost 2 bases, and 5 bases stayed unmatched. CDR3 length equals 15 residues. Germline values: CDR1 MNHNY, CDR2 SVGAGI (reference sequence). With respect to this clonotype: The target antigen is unknown.

Sequencing was done on a sample of blood. The chain carries TRBV6-6 and TRBJ2-3, with 9 nucleotides matching TRBD1. This TCR was sampled from an elderly man in good health. The CDR3 loop reads CASSNRDRDTDTQYF. The CDR3 DNA sequence: TGTGCCAGCAGTAACCGGGACAGGGACACAGATACGCAGTATTTT.